These 24 T cell receptor beta chains share one sample of origin, sequenced in a study of Ad26.COV2.S vaccination and SARS-CoV-2 variants. Regarding treatment: about 20 received Ad26.COV2.S at low or high dose, single or two shots; about five received placebo; per-sample allocation not given. Samples were taken on day 63 after the first vaccine or placebo injection. The table came from immunoSEQ multiplex PCR; TCRdb's copy has only in-frame clones and leaves some out. The sample contains 450,000 to 550,000 clones, 70% to 90% of which appear only once. Sequences were derived from peripheral blood, sampled in a trial of Ad26.COV2.S vaccine versus placebo. The receptor set was obtained from a person aged 18-65 years who received the Ad26.COV2.S COVID-19 vaccine or a placebo.

The V gene is TRBV5-1, the J gene TRBJ2-2; either TRBD1 or TRBD2 may fit D (5 bases each). The V and J ends lost 0 bases and 4 bases respectively, with 13 bases between them. There are 16 residues in the CDR3. From germline, CDR1 is SGHRS and CDR2 YFSETQ. The CDR3 spells CASSLVAGSSTGELFF. The CDR3 DNA is TGCGCCAGCAGCTTGGTCGCAGGGAGCTCCACCGGGGAGCTGTTTTTT.

With respect to this clone: Within the sample, other DNA sequences also encode this same CDR3. The chain couples TRBV5-1 to TRBJ2-7, with D perhaps matching TRBD2 (6 bases). The CDR3 runs 14 residues. V lost 1 base and J 2 bases, leaving 10 bases between the germline ends. Germline CDR1 reads SGHRS; CDR2 reads YFSETQ. The CDR3 spells CASSLYGGTYEQYF. CDR3 bases: TGCGCCAGCAGCTTGTACGGGGGTACCTACGAGCAGTACTTC.

V and J are TRBV7-9 and TRBJ1-2, with D possibly being TRBD1 (5 bases). The CDR3 has 14 amino acids. V was shortened by 1 base and J by 0 bases, with 6 bases between the two germline ends. Germline V CDR1 and CDR2: SEHNR, FQNEAQ (reference sequence). CDR3 nucleotide sequence: TGTGCCAGCAGCTTAGGGACAACTAACTATGGCTACACCTTC. Its translation is CASSLGTTNYGYTF. The whole variable domain, remainder taken from reference TRBV7-9 and TRBJ1-2, is DTGVSQNPRHKITKRGQNVTFRCDPISEHNRLYWYRQTLGQGPEFLTYFQNEAQLEKSRLLSDRFSAERPKGSFSTLEIQRTEQGDSAMYLCASSLGTTNYGYTFGSGTRLTVV.

The V gene is TRBV30, the J gene TRBJ2-5; 9 bases map to TRBD2. There are 15 residues in the CDR3. V lost 0 bases and J lost 2; bases outside the gene matches: 4. Germline V lookup: CDR1 GTSNPN, CDR2 SVGIG (reference sequence). CDR3 amino acids: CAWSVVSGGQETQYF. CDR3 nucleotides: TGTGCCTGGAGTGTAGTCAGCGGGGGGCAAGAGACCCAGTACTTC.

The V call is TRBV27, the J call TRBJ1-5; no clear D gene. Germline lookup yields CDR1 MNHEY and CDR2 SMNVEV (reference sequence). Trimming left V 2 bases short and J 3 bases short, with 8 bases between. The CDR3 runs 14 residues. The CDR3 region has the DNA TGTGCCAGCAGTTTAATCGGGGACAATCAGCCCCAGCATTTT. Its protein is CASSLIGDNQPQHF.

This clone was observed a single time. The chain carries TRBV4-1 and TRBJ2-2; D is uncertain. Deletions cut 1 base from V and 5 bases from J, with 23 bases between. Germline lookup yields CDR1 MGHRA and CDR2 YSYEKL. This CDR3 is built from 19 residues. The CDR3 region is CASSQVRSTVTSRTGELFF. The CDR3 bases are TGCGCCAGCAGCCAAGTCCGCAGTACTGTCACCTCGCGGACCGGGGAGCTGTTTTTT.

The chain couples TRBV7-3 to TRBJ2-1, with 10 bases matching TRBD1. V lost 2 bases and J lost 3; bases outside the gene matches: 7. Germline V lookup: CDR1 SGHTA, CDR2 FQGTGA. The CDR3 has 17 residues. The CDR3 here is CASSLLGDRGLYNEQFF. In DNA form, the CDR3 reads TGTGCCAGCAGCTTATTGGGTGACAGGGGGCTCTACAATGAGCAGTTCTTC.

J is TRBJ2-2 and V is TRBV7-9, with unresolved D. The CDR3 runs to 12 residues. V was trimmed by 5 bases and J by 5 bases, leaving 6 bases between them. Germline CDR1 is SEHNR and CDR2 is FQNEAQ (reference sequence). Written as DNA, the CDR3 is TGTGCCAGCAGCCCCCTAACCGGGGAGCTGTTTTTT. Amino acids: CASSPLTGELFF.

The chain uses TRBV18 and TRBJ1-5; D uncertain. This CDR3 contains 15 residues. CDR1 KGHSH and CDR2 LQKENI come from the germline V gene. The V end was cut by 5 bases, the J end by 7 bases, with 18 bases between. CDR3 bases: TGTGCCAGCTCATCATACAGCAAGGAAGGGCAGCCCCAGCATTTT. This sequence encodes CASSSYSKEGQPQHF.

The genes are TRBV7-8 and TRBJ2-5; D call uncertain. The germline V and J ends were trimmed by 0 bases and 0 bases, with 11 bases remaining between them. Germline values: CDR1 SGHVS, CDR2 FQNEAQ. CDR3 length equals 16 residues. The CDR3 bases are TGTGCCAGCAGCTTAGCCCCGGCTACGTACCAAGAGACCCAGTACTTC. Its protein product is CASSLAPATYQETQYF.

The chain joins TRBV6-5 to TRBJ1-2; unclear D gene. Per the germline V gene, CDR1 is MNHEY and CDR2 is SVGAGI. The CDR3 consists of 13 residues. V was pared by 2 bases and J by 4 bases, with 8 bases between. The CDR3 bases are TGTGCCAGCAGTTACCGTAGACCCTATGGCTACACCTTC. This translates into CASSYRRPYGYTF.

The chain employs TRBV9 and TRBJ2-5, with 12 bases lining up with TRBD2. Germline V gene data show CDR1 as SGDLS and CDR2 as YYNGEE. This CDR3 has 16 residues. The trim removed 3 bases at V and 3 bases at J, leaving 6 bases unmatched. CDR3 in DNA: TGTGCCAGCAGCGCTTCTCTAGCGGGAGGGGAAGAGACCCAGTACTTC. Translating gives CASSASLAGGEETQYF.

V and J are TRBV28 and TRBJ1-2; perhaps TRBD1 as D (6 bases). The CDR3 consists of 12 residues. The germline CDR1 and CDR2 sequences are MDHEN and SYDVKM. The germline V and J ends were trimmed by 7 bases and 2 bases, with 8 bases remaining between them. The CDR3 loop is CASTDRNYGYTF. The CDR3 DNA sequence: TGTGCCAGCACCGACAGGAACTATGGCTACACCTTC.

The J gene is TRBJ1-5, the V gene TRBV19, with D tentatively TRBD1 (6 bases). The CDR3 is made up of 15 amino acids. Trimming removed 9 bases from V and 0 bases from J, with 15 bases in between. Germline V CDR1 and CDR2: LNHDA, SQIVND (reference sequence). CDR3 residues: CASSPGHLSNQPQHF. The CDR3 nucleotides are TGTGCCAGCTCACCGGGACACCTTAGCAATCAGCCCCAGCATTTT.

The V call is TRBV4-2, the J call TRBJ2-1; 10 bases match TRBD1. CDR1 LGHNA and CDR2 YNFKEQ come from the germline V gene. The CDR3 spans 17 residues. Trimming removed 3 bases from V and 7 bases from J; junction bases left unmatched: 12. The CDR3 sequence is CASSQYMGQGSRNEQFF. The CDR3 DNA follows: TGTGCCAGCAGCCAGTATATGGGACAGGGGAGTAGGAATGAGCAGTTCTTC.

The CDR3 bases are TGTGCCAGCTCACCCTCACAGGGAGGATCTGGAAACACCATATATTTT. Its protein product is CASSPSQGGSGNTIYF. The chain links TRBV18 to TRBJ1-3; D is perhaps TRBD1 (6 bases). CDR1 is KGHSH, CDR2 LQKENI, per germline. This CDR3 region has 16 residues. The ends were cut back, 3 bases at V and 1 base at J, with 13 bases in the middle. The variable domain in full, with the rest retrieved from reference TRBV18 and TRBJ1-3, is NAGVMQNPRHLVRRRGQEARLRCSPMKGHSHVYWYRQLPEEGLKFMVYLQKENIIDESGMPKERFSAEFPKEGPSILRIQQVVRGDSAAYFCASSPSQGGSGNTIYFGEGSWLTVV.

V is TRBV7-2 and J is TRBJ2-3; 16 bases line up with TRBD2. This CDR3 region has 19 residues. The V and J ends lost 5 bases and 2 bases, in that order; junction bases with no gene match: 10. Germline loops: CDR1 SGHTA, CDR2 FQGNSA. CDR3 sequence (DNA): TGTGCCAGCAGCGACCCGGGACTAGCGGGGGGGACCTACACAGATACGCAGTATTTT. Its protein product is CASSDPGLAGGTYTDTQYF.

This clone was recorded many times. V gene TRBV2 combines with J gene TRBJ2-1; TRBD2 matches 12 bases. Germline CDR1 SNHLY, CDR2 FYNNEI. The CDR3 has 20 residues. The V and J ends lost 3 bases and 0 bases, in that order; junction bases with no gene match: 12. CDR3 sequence: CASSDPTGTSGRSSYNEQFF. For the CDR3, the DNA is TGTGCCAGCAGTGACCCCACCGGGACTAGCGGGCGAAGCTCCTACAATGAGCAGTTCTTC.

This clone has a single count. This chain joins TRBV11-3 and TRBJ2-7, with D tentatively TRBD2 (5 bases). The V end lost 1 base, the J end lost 0 bases, and 16 bases lay between the germline ends. This CDR3 has 17 residues. In germline, CDR1 is SGHNT, CDR2 YENEEA. This chain's CDR3 is CASSLVTAGSSSYEQYF. CDR3 DNA sequence: TGTGCCAGCAGCTTAGTAACGGCGGGTTCGAGCTCCTACGAGCAGTACTTC.

The CDR3 sequence is CSVVSKTNTEAFF. The DNA of the CDR3 is TGCAGCGTTGTCTCAAAGACAAACACTGAAGCTTTCTTT. V and J are TRBV29-1 and TRBJ1-1, with D unresolved. The V end lost 4 bases, the J end lost 2 bases, and 11 bases lay between the germline ends. The CDR3 has 13 residues. From germline, CDR1 is SQVTM and CDR2 ANQGSEA.

V and J are TRBV14 and TRBJ1-6; D ambiguous. The CDR3 extends over 14 amino acids. Looked up from germline, CDR1 is SGHDN and CDR2 is FVKESK. V lost 1 base and J 10 bases, leaving 11 bases between the germline ends. This chain's CDR3 is CASSQGAFRSPLHF. CDR3 nucleotide sequence: TGTGCCAGCAGCCAAGGAGCCTTCCGGTCACCCCTCCACTTT.

The chain recombines TRBV5-1 with TRBJ2-1, with D perhaps matching TRBD2 (7 bases). Per germline, CDR1 SGHRS and CDR2 YFSETQ. The V and J ends lost 5 bases and 0 bases respectively, with 18 bases between them. The CDR3 is made up of 17 amino acids. CDR3 in DNA: TGCGCCAGCAGAATAACCGCGGGGGCGAGCTCCTACAATGAGCAGTTCTTC. Its protein is CASRITAGASSYNEQFF.

This clone has only one observation. The rearrangement links TRBV9 to TRBJ1-3; weak D call: TRBD1 (5 bases). Deletions cut 0 bases from V and 11 bases from J, with 12 bases between. The CDR3 loop spans 13 amino acids. Germline CDR1 reads SGDLS; CDR2 reads YYNGEE. The CDR3 region has the DNA TGTGCCAGCAGCGTAGAACTGGGCAGGGCCATATATTTT. This gives the protein CASSVELGRAIYF.

About this clone: This could be a read error, since a much larger clone is one nucleotide away. The chain employs TRBV6-5 and TRBJ2-3; TRBD2 agrees at 7 bases. Germline values: CDR1 MNHEY, CDR2 SVGAGI. The CDR3 is 15 amino acids. The V and J ends lost 0 bases and 0 bases, in that order; junction bases with no gene match: 0. The CDR3 loop reads CASSYSSGSTDTQYF. The CDR3 nucleotides are TGTGCCAGCAGTTACTCTAGCGGGAGCACAGATACGCAGTATTTT.